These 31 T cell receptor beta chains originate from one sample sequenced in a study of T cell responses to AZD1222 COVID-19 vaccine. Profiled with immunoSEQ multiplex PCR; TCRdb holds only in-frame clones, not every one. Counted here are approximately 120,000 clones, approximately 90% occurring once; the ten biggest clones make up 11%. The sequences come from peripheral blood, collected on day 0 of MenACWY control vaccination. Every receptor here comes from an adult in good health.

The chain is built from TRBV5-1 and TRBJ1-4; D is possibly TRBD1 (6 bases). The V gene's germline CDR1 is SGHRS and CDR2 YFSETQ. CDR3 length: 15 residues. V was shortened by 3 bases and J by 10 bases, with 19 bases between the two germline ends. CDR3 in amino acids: CASSSSEGVGGKLFF. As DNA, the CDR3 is TGCGCCAGCAGCTCCTCGGAGGGGGTCGGAGGAAAACTGTTTTTT.

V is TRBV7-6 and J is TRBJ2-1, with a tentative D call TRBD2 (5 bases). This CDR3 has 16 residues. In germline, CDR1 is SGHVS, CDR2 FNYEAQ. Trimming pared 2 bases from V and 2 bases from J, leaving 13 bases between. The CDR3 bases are TGTGCCAGCAGCTTAACTTCAGCGGCAACCTACAATGAGCAGTTCTTC. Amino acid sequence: CASSLTSAATYNEQFF.

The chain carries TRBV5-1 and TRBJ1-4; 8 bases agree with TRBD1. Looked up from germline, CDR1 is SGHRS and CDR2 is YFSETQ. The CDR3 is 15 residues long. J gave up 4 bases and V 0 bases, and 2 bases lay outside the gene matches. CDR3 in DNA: TGCGCCAGCAGCTTGGGACAGGGGTTTAATGAAAAACTGTTTTTT. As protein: CASSLGQGFNEKLFF. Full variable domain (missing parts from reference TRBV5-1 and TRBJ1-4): KAGVTQTPRYLIKTRGQQVTLSCSPISGHRSVSWYQQTPGQGLQFLFEYFSETQRNKGNFPGRFSGRQFSNSRSEMNVSTLELGDSALYLCASSLGQGFNEKLFFGSGTQLSVL.

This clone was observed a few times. CDR3 sequence: CASSQGDRGYSNQPQHF. The CDR3 bases are TGTGCCAGCAGCCAAGGGGACAGGGGGTATAGCAATCAGCCCCAGCATTTT. The chain recombines TRBV4-2 with TRBJ1-5, with 11 positions matching TRBD1. Trimming took 1 base from V and 0 from J; bases not matched to a gene: 2. The CDR3 contains 17 residues. CDR1 is LGHNA, CDR2 YNFKEQ, per germline.

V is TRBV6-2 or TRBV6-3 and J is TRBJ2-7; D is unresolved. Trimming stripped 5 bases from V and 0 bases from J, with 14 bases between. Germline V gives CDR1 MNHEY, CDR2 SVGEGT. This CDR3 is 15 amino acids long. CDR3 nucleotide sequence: TGTGCCAGCAGTCTCAACACAGAAAGCTCCTACGAGCAGTACTTC. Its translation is CASSLNTESSYEQYF.

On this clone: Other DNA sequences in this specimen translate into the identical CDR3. The CDR3 region has the DNA TGCGCCAGCAGCCTAGGCTACGAGCAGTACTTC. Its translation: CASSLGYEQYF. This chain joins TRBV5-1 and TRBJ2-7; no firm D call. The germline CDR1 and CDR2 sequences are SGHRS and YFSETQ. Trimming stripped 4 bases from V and 3 bases from J, with 5 bases between. The CDR3 has 11 residues. Supplemented by reference TRBV5-1 and TRBJ2-7, the full variable domain reads KAGVTQTPRYLIKTRGQQVTLSCSPISGHRSVSWYQQTPGQGLQFLFEYFSETQRNKGNFPGRFSGRQFSNSRSEMNVSTLELGDSALYLCASSLGYEQYFGPGTRLTVT.

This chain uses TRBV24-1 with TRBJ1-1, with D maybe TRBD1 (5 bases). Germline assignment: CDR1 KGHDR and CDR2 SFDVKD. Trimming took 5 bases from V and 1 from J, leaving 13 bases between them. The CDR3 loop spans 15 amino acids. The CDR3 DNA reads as TGTGCCACCAGTGTGGGAACGGGGGGGAACACTGAAGCTTTCTTT. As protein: CATSVGTGGNTEAFF.

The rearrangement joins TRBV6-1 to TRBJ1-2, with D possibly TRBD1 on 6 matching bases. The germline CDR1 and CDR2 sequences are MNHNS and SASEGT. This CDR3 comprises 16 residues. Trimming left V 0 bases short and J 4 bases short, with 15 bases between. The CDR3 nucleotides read TGTGCCAGCAGTGAAGCGGGTCAGGGGCAACTCTATGGCTACACCTTC. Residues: CASSEAGQGQLYGYTF.

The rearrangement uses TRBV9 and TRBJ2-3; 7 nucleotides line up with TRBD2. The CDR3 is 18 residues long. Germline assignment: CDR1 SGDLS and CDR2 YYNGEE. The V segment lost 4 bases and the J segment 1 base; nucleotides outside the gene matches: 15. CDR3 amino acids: CASSPPWGGGLGTDTQYF. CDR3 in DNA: TGTGCCAGCAGCCCCCCGTGGGGGGGAGGGCTGGGCACAGATACGCAGTATTTT.

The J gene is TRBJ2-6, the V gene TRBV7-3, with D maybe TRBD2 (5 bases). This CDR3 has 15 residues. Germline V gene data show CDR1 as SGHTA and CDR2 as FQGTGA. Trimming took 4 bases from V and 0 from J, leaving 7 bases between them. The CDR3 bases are TGTGCCAGCAGCTCCGGAGGCTCTGGGGCCAACGTCCTGACTTTC. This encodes CASSSGGSGANVLTF.

CDR3 residues: CASSPGGSENTIYF. CDR3 bases: TGTGCCAGCAGCCCCGGAGGATCGGAAAACACCATATATTTT. The chain links TRBV7-8 to TRBJ1-3; D is ambiguous. Germline CDR1 and CDR2: SGHVS and FQNEAQ. Trimming left V 5 bases short and J 6 bases short, with 14 bases between. The CDR3 has 14 amino acids.

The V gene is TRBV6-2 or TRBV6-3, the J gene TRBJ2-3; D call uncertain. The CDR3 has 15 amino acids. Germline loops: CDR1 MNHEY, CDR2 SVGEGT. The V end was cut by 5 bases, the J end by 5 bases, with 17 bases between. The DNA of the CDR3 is TGTGCCAGCAGTGACCCGGGCCCCCGGCTAGATACGCAGTATTTT. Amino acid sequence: CASSDPGPRLDTQYF.

CDR3 sequence: CASRGLEAQSGEQFF. The DNA for the CDR3 is TGTGCCAGTAGGGGACTAGAGGCCCAATCGGGTGAGCAGTTCTTC. The chain joins TRBV19 to TRBJ2-1; the match to TRBD2 covers 8 bases. With 6 bases clipped from V and 9 bases from J, the junction kept 13 bases outside the gene matches. The CDR3 has 15 amino acids. Germline values: CDR1 LNHDA, CDR2 SQIVND (reference sequence).

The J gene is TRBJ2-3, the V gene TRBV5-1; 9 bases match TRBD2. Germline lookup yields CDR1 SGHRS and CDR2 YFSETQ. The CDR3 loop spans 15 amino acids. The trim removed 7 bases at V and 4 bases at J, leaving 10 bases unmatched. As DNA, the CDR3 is TGCGCCAGCCTCCAAGCTAGCGGGACCCCAGATACGCAGTATTTT. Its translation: CASLQASGTPDTQYF.

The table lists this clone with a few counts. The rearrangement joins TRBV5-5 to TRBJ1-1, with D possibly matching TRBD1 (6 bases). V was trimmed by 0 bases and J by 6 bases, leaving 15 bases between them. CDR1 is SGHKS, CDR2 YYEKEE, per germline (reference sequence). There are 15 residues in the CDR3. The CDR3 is CASSLAPLGASEAFF. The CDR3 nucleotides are TGTGCCAGCAGCTTGGCTCCATTGGGGGCTTCTGAAGCTTTCTTT.

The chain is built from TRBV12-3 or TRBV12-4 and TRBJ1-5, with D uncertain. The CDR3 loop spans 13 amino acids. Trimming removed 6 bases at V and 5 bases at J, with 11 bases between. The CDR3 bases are TGTGCCAGCAGCCCTGGGAGAGATCAGCCCCAGCATTTT. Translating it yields CASSPGRDQPQHF.

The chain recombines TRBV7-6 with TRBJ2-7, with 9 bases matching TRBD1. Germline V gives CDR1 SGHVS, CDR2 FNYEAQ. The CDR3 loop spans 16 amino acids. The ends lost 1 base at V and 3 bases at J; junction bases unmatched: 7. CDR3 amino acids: CASSLEIRDRDYEQYF. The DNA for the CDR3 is TGTGCCAGCAGCTTAGAGATCCGGGACAGGGACTACGAGCAGTACTTC. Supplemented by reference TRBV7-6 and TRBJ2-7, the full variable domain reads GAGVSQSPRYKVTKRGQDVALRCDPISGHVSLYWYRQALGQGPEFLTYFNYEAQQDKSGLPNDRFSAERPEGSISTLTIQRTEQRDSAMYRCASSLEIRDRDYEQYFGPGTRLTVT.

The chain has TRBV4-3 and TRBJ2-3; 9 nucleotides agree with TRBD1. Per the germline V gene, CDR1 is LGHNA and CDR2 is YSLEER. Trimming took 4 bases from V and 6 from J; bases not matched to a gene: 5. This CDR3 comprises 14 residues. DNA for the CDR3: TGCGCCAGCAGCCTTGGGACAGGGATGGATACGCAGTATTTT. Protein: CASSLGTGMDTQYF.

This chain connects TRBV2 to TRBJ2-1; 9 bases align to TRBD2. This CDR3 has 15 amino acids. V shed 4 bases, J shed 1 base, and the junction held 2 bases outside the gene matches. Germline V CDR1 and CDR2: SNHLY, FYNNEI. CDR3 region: CASSALAGSYNEQFF. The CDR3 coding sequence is TGTGCCAGCAGTGCTCTAGCGGGATCCTACAATGAGCAGTTCTTC.

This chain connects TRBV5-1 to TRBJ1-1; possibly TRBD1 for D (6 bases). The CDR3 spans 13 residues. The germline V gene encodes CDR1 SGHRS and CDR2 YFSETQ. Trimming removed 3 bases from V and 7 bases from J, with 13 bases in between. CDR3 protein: CASSYRESGEAFF. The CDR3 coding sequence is TGCGCCAGCAGCTACAGGGAGAGCGGTGAAGCTTTCTTT.

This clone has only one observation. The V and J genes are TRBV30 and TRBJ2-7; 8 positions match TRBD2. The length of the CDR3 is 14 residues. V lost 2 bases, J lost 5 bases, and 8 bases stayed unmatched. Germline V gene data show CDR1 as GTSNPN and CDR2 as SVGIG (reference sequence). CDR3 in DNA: TGTGCCTGGAGTTACAAGCGGGAGAAAAACGAGCAGTACTTC. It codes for CAWSYKREKNEQYF.

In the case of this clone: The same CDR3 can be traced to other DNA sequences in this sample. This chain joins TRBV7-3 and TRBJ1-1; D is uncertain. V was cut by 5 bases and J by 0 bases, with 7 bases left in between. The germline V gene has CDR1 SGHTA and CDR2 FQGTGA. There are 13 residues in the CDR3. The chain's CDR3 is CASSPQMNTEAFF. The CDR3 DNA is TGTGCCAGCAGCCCGCAGATGAACACTGAAGCTTTCTTT.

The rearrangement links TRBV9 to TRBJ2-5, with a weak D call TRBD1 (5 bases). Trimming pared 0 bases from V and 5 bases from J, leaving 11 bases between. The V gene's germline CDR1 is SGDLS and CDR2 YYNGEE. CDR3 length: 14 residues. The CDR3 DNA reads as TGTGCCAGCAGCGTAGGCAGGGTCGGCGAGACCCAGTACTTC. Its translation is CASSVGRVGETQYF. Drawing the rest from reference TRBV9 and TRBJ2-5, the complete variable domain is DSGVTQTPKHLITATGQRVTLRCSPRSGDLSVYWYQQSLDQGLQFLIQYYNGEERAKGNILERFSAQQFPDLHSELNLSSLELGDSALYFCASSVGRVGETQYFGPGTRLLVL.

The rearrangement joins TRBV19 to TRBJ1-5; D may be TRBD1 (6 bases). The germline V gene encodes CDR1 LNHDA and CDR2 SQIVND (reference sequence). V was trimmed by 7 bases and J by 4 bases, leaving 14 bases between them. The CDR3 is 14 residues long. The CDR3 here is CASTLTGLNQPQHF. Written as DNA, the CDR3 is TGTGCCAGTACCCTAACAGGGCTAAATCAGCCCCAGCATTTT.

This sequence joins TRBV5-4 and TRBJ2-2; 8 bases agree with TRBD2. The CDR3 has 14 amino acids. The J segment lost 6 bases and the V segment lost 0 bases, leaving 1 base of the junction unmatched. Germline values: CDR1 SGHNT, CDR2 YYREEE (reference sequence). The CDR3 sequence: CASSLAGRAGELFF. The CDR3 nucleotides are TGTGCCAGCAGCTTGGCCGGGAGGGCCGGGGAGCTGTTTTTT.

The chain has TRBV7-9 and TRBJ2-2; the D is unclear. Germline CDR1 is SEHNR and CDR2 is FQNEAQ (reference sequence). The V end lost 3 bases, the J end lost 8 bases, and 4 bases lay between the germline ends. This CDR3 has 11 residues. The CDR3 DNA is TGTGCCAGCAGCTTTGAAGGGGAGCTGTTTTTT. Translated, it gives CASSFEGELFF.

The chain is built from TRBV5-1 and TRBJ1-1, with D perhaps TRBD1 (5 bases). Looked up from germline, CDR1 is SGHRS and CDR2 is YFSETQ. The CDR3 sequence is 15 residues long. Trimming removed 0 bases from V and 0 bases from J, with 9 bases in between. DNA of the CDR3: TGCGCCAGCAGCTTGGGAGGGACCGTGAACACTGAAGCTTTCTTT. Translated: CASSLGGTVNTEAFF.

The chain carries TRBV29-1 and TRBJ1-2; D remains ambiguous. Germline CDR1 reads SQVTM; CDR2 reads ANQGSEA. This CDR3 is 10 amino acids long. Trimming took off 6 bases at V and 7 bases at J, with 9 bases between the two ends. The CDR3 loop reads CSVGEVGYTF. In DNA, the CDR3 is TGCAGCGTCGGGGAGGTTGGCTACACCTTC.

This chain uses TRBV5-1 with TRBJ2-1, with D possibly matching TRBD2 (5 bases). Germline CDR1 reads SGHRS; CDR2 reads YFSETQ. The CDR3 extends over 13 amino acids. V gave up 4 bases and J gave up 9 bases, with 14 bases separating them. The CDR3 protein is CASSRRAAGEQFF. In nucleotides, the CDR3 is TGCGCCAGCAGCAGGCGGGCGGCGGGTGAGCAGTTCTTC.

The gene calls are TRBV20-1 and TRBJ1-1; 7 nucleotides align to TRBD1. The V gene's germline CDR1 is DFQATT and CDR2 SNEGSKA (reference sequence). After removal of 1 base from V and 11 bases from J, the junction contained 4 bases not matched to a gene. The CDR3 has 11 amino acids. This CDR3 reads CSARGEGAAFF. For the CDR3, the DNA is TGCAGTGCTAGAGGGGAGGGGGCTGCTTTCTTT.

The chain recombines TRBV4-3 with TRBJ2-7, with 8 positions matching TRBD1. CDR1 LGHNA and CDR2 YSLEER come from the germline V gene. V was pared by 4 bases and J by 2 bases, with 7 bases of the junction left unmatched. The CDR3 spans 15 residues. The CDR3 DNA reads TGCGCCAGCAGCCCCTCGGAACAGGGGGCCTACGAGCAGTACTTC. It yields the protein CASSPSEQGAYEQYF.